This TCR beta chain originates from a study of blood T cell repertoires in COVID-19. Study context: Samples taken during acute and convalescent COVID-19 were collected in the United States, Italy and Spain. The analysed material was cDNA or gDNA that came from T cells, B-cell-depleted T cells, or PBMCs.

The authors' processing: Reference gene primer amplification gave estimated nucleated cell counts. Sequenced by immunoSEQ multiplex PCR; TCRdb stores in-frame clones only, minus some. That table furnishes V, J and clone size, whereas the DNA furnished D and trimming. Among about 53,000 clones listed, over 90% were seen once. Trimming stripped 3 bases from V and 2 bases from J, with 6 bases between. In germline, CDR1 is SGHTS, CDR2 YDEGEE. The CDR3 runs 13 residues. What was sequenced was peripheral blood. V and J are TRBV5-8 and TRBJ2-1; perhaps TRBD1 as D (6 bases). This TCR derives from a human donor in a cohort sampled during active COVID-19. DNA of the CDR3: TGTGCCAGCAGCTGGGGGCCCTACAATGAGCAGTTCTTC. As protein: CASSWGPYNEQFF.